The present TCR beta chain was sequenced within a study of early T cells in non-severe SARS-CoV-2 infection. Unique molecular identifiers were attached to individual cDNA molecules. Each CDR3 protein is one row after TCRdb ran MiXCR on the 5' RACE reads. The sample holds about 89,000 distinct CDR3 sequences, roughly 15% seen once. Whole-study results and caveats: There was a bias toward anti-spike CD8 responses in VDJdb matching, which missed private and CD4 specificities.

V shed 0 bases and J shed 4 bases, with 10 bases lying between them. This CDR3 comprises 15 residues. Germline V gene sequence: CDR1 LGHDT, CDR2 YNNKEL (reference sequence). This clonotype was seen only a few times. Its antigen is not known. The specimen comprised whole blood, sampled at baseline. The sequence came from an adult who was a healthcare worker with PCR-confirmed SARS-CoV-2 infection or an uninfected control (not recorded which). V gene TRBV3-1 combines with J gene TRBJ2-1, with unresolved D. The CDR3 here is CASSQEVRVYNEQFF. CDR3 DNA sequence: TGTGCCAGCAGCCAAGAGGTTCGGGTGTACAATGAGCAGTTCTTC.